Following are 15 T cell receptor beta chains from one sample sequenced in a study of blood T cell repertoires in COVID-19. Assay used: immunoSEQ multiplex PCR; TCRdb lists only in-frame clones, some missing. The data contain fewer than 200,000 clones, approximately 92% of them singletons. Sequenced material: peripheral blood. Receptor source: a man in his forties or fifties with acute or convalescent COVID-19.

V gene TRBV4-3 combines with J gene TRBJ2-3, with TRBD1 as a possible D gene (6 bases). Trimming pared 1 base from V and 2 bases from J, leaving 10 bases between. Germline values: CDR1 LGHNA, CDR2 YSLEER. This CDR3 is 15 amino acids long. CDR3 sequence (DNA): TGCGCCAGCAGCCAAGGGACAGCTAACACAGATACGCAGTATTTT. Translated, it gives CASSQGTANTDTQYF.

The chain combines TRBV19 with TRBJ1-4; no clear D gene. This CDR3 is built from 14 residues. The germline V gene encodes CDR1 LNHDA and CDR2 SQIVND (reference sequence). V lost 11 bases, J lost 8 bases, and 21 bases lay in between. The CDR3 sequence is CAGSQEVMDEKLFF. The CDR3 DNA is TGTGCCGGCTCCCAGGAGGTAATGGACGAAAAACTGTTTTTT.

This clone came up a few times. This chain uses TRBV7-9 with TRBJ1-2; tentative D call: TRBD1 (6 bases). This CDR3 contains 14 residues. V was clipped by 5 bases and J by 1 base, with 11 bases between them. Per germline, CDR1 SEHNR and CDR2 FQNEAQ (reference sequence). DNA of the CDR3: TGTGCCAGCAGCGCGGACAGCATTAACTATGGCTACACCTTC. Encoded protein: CASSADSINYGYTF. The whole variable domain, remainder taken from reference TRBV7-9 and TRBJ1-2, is DTGVSQNPRHKITKRGQNVTFRCDPISEHNRLYWYRQTLGQGPEFLTYFQNEAQLEKSRLLSDRFSAERPKGSFSTLEIQRTEQGDSAMYLCASSADSINYGYTFGSGTRLTVV.

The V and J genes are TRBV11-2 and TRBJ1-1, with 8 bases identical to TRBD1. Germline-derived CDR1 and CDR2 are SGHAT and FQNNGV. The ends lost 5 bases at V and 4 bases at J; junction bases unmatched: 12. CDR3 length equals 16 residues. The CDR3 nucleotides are TGTGCCAGCAGCCCTTACCCGAGGACAGGGATCACTGAAGCTTTCTTT. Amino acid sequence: CASSPYPRTGITEAFF.

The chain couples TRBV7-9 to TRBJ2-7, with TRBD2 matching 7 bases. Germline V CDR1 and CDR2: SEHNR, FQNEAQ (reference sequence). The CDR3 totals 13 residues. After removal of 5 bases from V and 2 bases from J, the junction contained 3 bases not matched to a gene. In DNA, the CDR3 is TGTGCCAGCAGCCGCAGCGGGACCTACGAGCAGTACTTC. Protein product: CASSRSGTYEQYF.

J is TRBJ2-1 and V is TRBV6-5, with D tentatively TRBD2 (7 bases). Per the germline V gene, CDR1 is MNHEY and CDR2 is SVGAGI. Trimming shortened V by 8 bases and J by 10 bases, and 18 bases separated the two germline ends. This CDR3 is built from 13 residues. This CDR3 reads CASGMNSGGEQFF. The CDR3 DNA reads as TGTGCCAGCGGAATGAATTCGGGGGGCGAGCAGTTCTTC.

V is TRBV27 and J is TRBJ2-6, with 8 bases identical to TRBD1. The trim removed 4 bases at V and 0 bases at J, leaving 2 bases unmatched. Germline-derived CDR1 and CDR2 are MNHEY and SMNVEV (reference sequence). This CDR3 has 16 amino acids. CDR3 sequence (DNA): TGTGCCAGCAGTTGGACAGGGTACTCTGGGGCCAACGTCCTGACTTTC. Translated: CASSWTGYSGANVLTF.

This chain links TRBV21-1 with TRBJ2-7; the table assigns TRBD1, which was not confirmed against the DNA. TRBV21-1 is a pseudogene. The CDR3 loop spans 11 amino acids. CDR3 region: CASGTGYEQYF. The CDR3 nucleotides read TGTGCCAGCGGCACAGGTTACGAGCAGTACTTC.

The CDR3 sequence: CASSRTRNQPQHF. CDR3 in DNA: TGTGCCAGCAGCCGGACAAGAAATCAGCCCCAGCATTTT. The V call is TRBV3-1 (or the pseudogene TRBV3-2), the J call TRBJ1-5, with a possible D match to TRBD1 (5 bases). There are 13 residues in the CDR3. CDR1 is LGHDT and CDR2 is YNNKEL in the germline V gene (reference sequence). V lost 4 bases and J 4 bases, leaving 8 bases between the germline ends.

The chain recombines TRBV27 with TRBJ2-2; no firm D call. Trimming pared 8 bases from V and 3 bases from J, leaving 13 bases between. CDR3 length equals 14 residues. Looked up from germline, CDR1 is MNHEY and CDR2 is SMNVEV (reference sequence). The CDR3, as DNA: TGTGCCAGCCGACAACAGTGGGACACCGGGGAGCTGTTTTTT. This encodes CASRQQWDTGELFF.

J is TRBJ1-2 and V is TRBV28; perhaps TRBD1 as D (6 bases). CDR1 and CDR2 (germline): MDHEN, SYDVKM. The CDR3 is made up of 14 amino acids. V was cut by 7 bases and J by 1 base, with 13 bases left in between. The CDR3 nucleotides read TGTGCCAGCAAACCGGGACACGTTAACTATGGCTACACCTTC. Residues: CASKPGHVNYGYTF.

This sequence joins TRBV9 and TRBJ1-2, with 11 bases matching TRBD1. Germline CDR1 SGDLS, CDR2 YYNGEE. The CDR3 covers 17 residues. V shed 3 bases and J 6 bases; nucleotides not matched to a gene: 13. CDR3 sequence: CASSGSGQGALLNGYTF. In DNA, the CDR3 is TGTGCCAGCAGCGGAAGCGGACAGGGGGCTTTGTTGAATGGCTACACCTTC.

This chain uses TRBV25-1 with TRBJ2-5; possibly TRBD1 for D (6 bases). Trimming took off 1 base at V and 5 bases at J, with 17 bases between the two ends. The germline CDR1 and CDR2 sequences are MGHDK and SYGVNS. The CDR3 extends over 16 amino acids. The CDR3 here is CASSEFKGRGRETQYF. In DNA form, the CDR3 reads TGTGCCAGCAGTGAATTTAAGGGCAGGGGCCGGGAGACCCAGTACTTC.

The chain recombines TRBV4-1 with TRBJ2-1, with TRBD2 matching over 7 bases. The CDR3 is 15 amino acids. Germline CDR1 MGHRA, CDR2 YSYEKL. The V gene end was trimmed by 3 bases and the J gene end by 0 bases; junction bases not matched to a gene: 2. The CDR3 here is CASSQGGSSYNEQFF. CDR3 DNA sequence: TGCGCCAGCAGCCAGGGCGGGAGCTCCTACAATGAGCAGTTCTTC.

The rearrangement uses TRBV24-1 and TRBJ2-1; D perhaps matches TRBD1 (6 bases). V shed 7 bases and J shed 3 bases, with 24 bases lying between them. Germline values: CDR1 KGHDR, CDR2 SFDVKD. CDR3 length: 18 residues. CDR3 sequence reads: CATSGPGAASGNYNEQFF. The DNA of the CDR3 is TGTGCCACCAGCGGCCCAGGGGCAGCCTCAGGTAACTACAATGAGCAGTTCTTC.